Following are 21 T cell receptor beta chains from one sample sequenced in a study of control samples from healthy donors and cancer patients. The assay was immunoSEQ multiplex PCR, and TCRdb's table has in-frame clones only and misses some. The data contain about 190,000 clones, roughly nine tenths of them seen just once; the ten biggest clones take up approximately 1.8%. Sequenced sample: blood. These receptor sequences come from a man aged 30 to 39 in good health.

This clone has a handful of counts. The genes are TRBV30 and TRBJ1-5; D call uncertain. Germline loops: CDR1 GTSNPN, CDR2 SVGIG (reference sequence). V was cut by 2 bases and J by 9 bases, with 14 bases left in between. CDR3 length: 13 amino acids. CDR3 residues: CAWSSDRYSPQHF. The CDR3 DNA reads TGTGCCTGGAGTTCGGACCGCTATTCGCCCCAGCATTTT. The full variable domain, in which reference TRBV30 and TRBJ1-5 provide the parts outside the CDR3, is SQTIHQWPATLVQPVGSPLSLECTVEGTSNPNLYWYRQAAGRGLQLLFYSVGIGQISSEVPQNLSASRPQDRQFILSSKKLLLSDSGFYLCAWSSDRYSPQHFGDGTRLSIL.

This sequence joins TRBV6-2 or TRBV6-3 and TRBJ2-1; D uncertain. CDR3 length: 11 residues. Germline loops: CDR1 MNHEY, CDR2 SVGEGT. Trimming cost V 4 bases and J 8 bases, with 6 bases left between them. The CDR3 nucleotides read TGTGCCAGCAGTTTCGACCATGAGCAGTTCTTC. Translated: CASSFDHEQFF.

The chain couples TRBV11-3 to TRBJ2-1; TRBD2 matches at 8 bases. J lost 5 bases, V lost 1 base, and 10 bases had no gene match. There are 17 residues in the CDR3. Per the germline V gene, CDR1 is SGHNT and CDR2 is YENEEA. CDR3 region: CASSLGAVRGGNNEQFF. Written as DNA, the CDR3 is TGTGCCAGCAGCTTAGGCGCTGTTCGGGGGGGCAACAATGAGCAGTTCTTC.

V is TRBV7-8 and J is TRBJ1-1, with TRBD1 matching over 7 bases. The J segment lost 2 bases and the V segment lost 3 bases, leaving 6 bases of the junction unmatched. This CDR3 region has 15 residues. From germline, CDR1 is SGHVS and CDR2 FQNEAQ. CDR3 in DNA: TGTGCCAGCAGCTTCTCGACAGGGCCTAACACTGAAGCTTTCTTT. Encoded protein: CASSFSTGPNTEAFF.

This chain connects TRBV11-2 to TRBJ1-1; TRBD1 matches 7 bases. With V trimmed by 1 base and J by 0 bases, 5 bases remained unmatched. The CDR3 loop spans 16 amino acids. Germline CDR1 SGHAT, CDR2 FQNNGV. In DNA form, the CDR3 reads TGTGCCAGCAGCTTAGGGGGGACAGTCATGAACACTGAAGCTTTCTTT. Its translation is CASSLGGTVMNTEAFF.

The J gene is TRBJ1-2, the V gene TRBV21-1. TRBV21-1 is marked as a pseudogene. The CDR3 is 19 residues long. CDR3 nucleotide sequence: TGTGCCAGCAGCAAAGTGTTAAAGATTAGGGGGGAGTCTAACTATGGCTACACCTTC. Its translation is CASSKVLKIRGESNYGYTF.

The genes are TRBV4-1 and TRBJ1-1, with TRBD1 matching 7 bases. Germline V lookup: CDR1 MGHRA, CDR2 YSYEKL. CDR3 length: 17 residues. V was clipped by 3 bases and J by 0 bases; unmatched bases: 10. The CDR3 loop reads CASSHQLGQIMNTEAFF. CDR3 sequence (DNA): TGCGCCAGCAGCCACCAGCTGGGACAGATCATGAACACTGAAGCTTTCTTT.

This clone came up a few times. The CDR3 region is CASSLIDRGSNSPLHF. The CDR3 nucleotides read TGTGCCAGCAGTTTAATCGACAGGGGGTCCAATTCACCCCTCCACTTT. The rearrangement joins TRBV27 to TRBJ1-6; 9 bases align to TRBD1. This CDR3 region has 16 residues. Germline V gene sequence: CDR1 MNHEY, CDR2 SMNVEV (reference sequence). Losses at the gene ends were 2 bases for V and 7 bases for J; bases not matched to a gene: 6.

The V call is TRBV19, the J call TRBJ2-7; D ambiguous. The germline V gene encodes CDR1 LNHDA and CDR2 SQIVND (reference sequence). This CDR3 comprises 15 residues. The V end was cut by 4 bases, the J end by 2 bases, with 15 bases between. The CDR3 DNA reads as TGTGCCAGTAGTAAGGGTCGCGACGGCACCTACGAGCAGTACTTC. Translating gives CASSKGRDGTYEQYF. Drawing the rest from reference TRBV19 and TRBJ2-7, the complete variable domain is DGGITQSPKYLFRKEGQNVTLSCEQNLNHDAMYWYRQDPGQGLRLIYYSQIVNDFQKGDIAEGYSVSREKKESFPLTVTSAQKNPTAFYLCASSKGRDGTYEQYFGPGTRLTVT.

The chain carries TRBV27 and TRBJ1-3; D remains ambiguous. CDR3 length: 18 amino acids. CDR1 is MNHEY and CDR2 is SMNVEV in the germline V gene (reference sequence). V lost 0 bases to trimming and J lost 4 bases, with 19 bases between them. CDR3 sequence reads: CASSLSGSLSSLGNTIYF. Here the CDR3 DNA reads TGTGCCAGCAGTTTATCTGGCAGCCTGTCTAGTCTAGGAAACACCATATATTTT.

In its sample, this clone was seen once. The chain recombines TRBV5-1 with TRBJ2-3; 12 nucleotides align to TRBD2. Per germline, CDR1 SGHRS and CDR2 YFSETQ. The junction had 11 bases not matched to a gene; V was cut back by 3 bases and J by 0 bases. This CDR3 has 19 residues. CDR3 protein: CASSSPSTSGGPSTDTQYF. The CDR3 DNA reads TGCGCCAGCAGCTCGCCCTCGACTAGCGGGGGCCCTAGCACAGATACGCAGTATTTT.

V gene TRBV21-1 combines with J gene TRBJ2-6; the table calls TRBD2, which could not be checked here. TRBV21-1 is reported as a pseudogene. This CDR3 has 17 amino acids. DNA for the CDR3: TGTGCCAGCAGCAAACGGGACTCCCTCTCTGGGGCCAACGTCCTGACTTTC. Protein product: CASSKRDSLSGANVLTF.

This clone was detected only once. The chain uses TRBV7-9 and TRBJ1-4; D not resolved. The CDR3 is 15 amino acids. CDR1 and CDR2 from the germline V gene are SEHNR and FQNEAQ (reference sequence). Trimming pared 5 bases from V and 3 bases from J, leaving 13 bases between. The CDR3, as DNA: TGTGCCAGCAGCCCGGGAACCTGGGCTAATGAAAAACTGTTTTTT. It codes for CASSPGTWANEKLFF.

With regard to this clone: Other DNA sequences within the sample encode an identical CDR3. The chain has TRBV19 and TRBJ1-5; the match to TRBD1 covers 7 bases. The germline V gene has CDR1 LNHDA and CDR2 SQIVND (reference sequence). This CDR3 spans 14 amino acids. Losses at the gene ends were 3 bases for V and 4 bases for J; bases not matched to a gene: 3. CDR3 loop: CASSIRDSNQPQHF. In DNA form, the CDR3 reads TGTGCCAGTAGTATTCGGGACAGTAATCAGCCCCAGCATTTT.

The J gene is TRBJ2-7, the V gene TRBV30, with a tentative D call TRBD1 (5 bases). The ends were cut back, 1 base at V and 1 base at J, with 11 bases in the middle. The CDR3 loop spans 14 amino acids. Looked up from germline, CDR1 is GTSNPN and CDR2 is SVGIG (reference sequence). The DNA for the CDR3 is TGTGCCTGGAGTGGGGCAGGGATTTCCTACGAGCAGTACTTC. This encodes CAWSGAGISYEQYF.

The CDR3 DNA reads as TGTGCCAGCTCAGCCGGGACAAGTAACTACGAGCAGTACTTC. Amino acids: CASSAGTSNYEQYF. The rearrangement uses TRBV6-5 and TRBJ2-7; possible D gene TRBD1, 6 bases. CDR3 length: 14 residues. Germline values: CDR1 MNHEY, CDR2 SVGAGI. Trimming pared 8 bases from V and 3 bases from J, leaving 17 bases between.

The rearrangement joins TRBV9 to TRBJ1-2; 9 nucleotides line up with TRBD1. CDR3 length: 15 amino acids. The trim removed 0 bases at V and 7 bases at J, leaving 7 bases unmatched. The germline V gene has CDR1 SGDLS and CDR2 YYNGEE. The CDR3 bases are TGTGCCAGCAGCGTAGAAGGGACAGGGACTGGTGGCTACACCTTC. Amino acids: CASSVEGTGTGGYTF.

The V call is TRBV27, the J call TRBJ1-1; 10 nucleotides align to TRBD1. CDR1 is MNHEY, CDR2 SMNVEV, per germline (reference sequence). The CDR3 consists of 13 residues. Trimming cost V 3 bases and J 10 bases; bases outside gene matches: 5. In nucleotides, the CDR3 is TGTGCCAGCAGTTTCAACGGACAGGGGGGAGCTTTCTTT. It yields the protein CASSFNGQGGAFF.

This rearrangement joins TRBV29-1 to TRBJ2-3; 11 nucleotides line up with TRBD2. The CDR3 loop spans 15 amino acids. CDR1 and CDR2 from the germline V gene are SQVTM and ANQGSEA. The V and J ends lost 7 bases and 3 bases, in that order; junction bases with no gene match: 9. The CDR3 here is CSAARLAGLTDTQYF. The CDR3 region has the DNA TGCAGCGCCGCCCGACTAGCGGGGTTAACAGATACGCAGTATTTT.

Comment on this clone: The DNA is left out, because the CDR3 cannot be placed on it with certainty; the CDR3 is given as TCRdb lists it. This rearrangement joins TRBV7-9 to TRBJ1-2; TRBD1, the table's D call, lacks a check against the DNA. The V gene's germline CDR1 is SEHNR and CDR2 FQNEAQ (reference sequence). Both ends counted, the CDR3 spans 11 residues. The CDR3 loop reads CASSFAGGNTF.

The chain joins TRBV11-2 to TRBJ1-1; D is unclear. CDR3 length equals 15 residues. Germline CDR1 reads SGHAT; CDR2 reads FQNNGV. Between the trimmed V and J ends, which lost 6 bases and 4 bases, there was a span of 18 bases. The CDR3 coding sequence is TGTGCCAGCAGGAACTGGGCTGTGGGGAGCACTGAAGCTTTCTTT. Its protein is CASRNWAVGSTEAFF.